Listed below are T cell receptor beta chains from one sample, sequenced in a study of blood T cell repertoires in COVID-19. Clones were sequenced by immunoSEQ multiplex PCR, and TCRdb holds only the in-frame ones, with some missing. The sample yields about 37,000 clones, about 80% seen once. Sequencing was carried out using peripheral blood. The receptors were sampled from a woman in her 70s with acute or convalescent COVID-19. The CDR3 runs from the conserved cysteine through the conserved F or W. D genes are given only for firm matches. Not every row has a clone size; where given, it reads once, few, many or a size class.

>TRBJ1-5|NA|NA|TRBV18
TGTGCCAGCTCACCAGGGGGGAACAATCAGCCCCAGCATTTT
CASSPGGNNQPQHF
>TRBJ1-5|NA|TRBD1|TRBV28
TGTGCCAGCCGGACAGGGGGCCTTCAGCCCCAGCATTTT
CASRTGGLQPQHF
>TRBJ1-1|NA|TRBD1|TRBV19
TGTGCCAGTAGTATCAGAAGGCAGGGGGCTTGGGCTTTCTTT
CASSIRRQGAWAFF
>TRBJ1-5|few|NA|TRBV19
TGTGCCAGTAGAGTCGGGGGAATAAGCAATCAGCCCCAGCATTTT
CASRVGGISNQPQHF
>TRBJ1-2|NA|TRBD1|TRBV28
TGTGCCAGCAGTCTCGAGACCGGGACAGGGCGGGTTTATGGCTACACCTTC
CASSLETGTGRVYGYTF
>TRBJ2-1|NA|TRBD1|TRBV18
TGTGCCAGCTCACCACTCGGGACAGGGATCAGAGATGAGCAGTTCTTC
CASSPLGTGIRDEQFF
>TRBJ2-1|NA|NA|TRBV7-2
TGTGCCAGCAGCATAAGGGAGAGCTCCTACAATGAGCAGTTCTTC
CASSIRESSYNEQFF
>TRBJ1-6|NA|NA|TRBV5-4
TGTGCCAGCAGCAAACAGGACGGGCATAATTCACCCCTCCACTTT
CASSKQDGHNSPLHF
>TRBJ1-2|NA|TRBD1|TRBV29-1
TGCAGCGTTGAGGGGACAGGTATCTTGAATGGCTACACCTTC
CSVEGTGILNGYTF
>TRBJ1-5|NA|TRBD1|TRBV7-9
TGTGCCAGCAGCACCCAGGGACAGGGCAATCAGCCCCAGCATTTT
CASSTQGQGNQPQHF
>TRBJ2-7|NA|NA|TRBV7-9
TGTGCCAGCAGCTTAGAAGCGCCGACCTTCCCCTACGAGCAGTACTTC
CASSLEAPTFPYEQYF
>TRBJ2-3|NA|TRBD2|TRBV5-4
TGTGCCAGCAGCTTGGGAGGGACTAGCGGGGGGAGCACAGATACGCAGTATTTT
CASSLGGTSGGSTDTQYF
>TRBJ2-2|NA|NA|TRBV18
TGTGCCAGCTCACCCCCGTCAGCGAACACCGGGGAGCTGTTTTTT
CASSPPSANTGELFF
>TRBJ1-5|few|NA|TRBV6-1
TGTGCCAGCAGTGAAGCGGCCAGTACTATTAATCAGCCCCAGCATTTT
CASSEAASTINQPQHF
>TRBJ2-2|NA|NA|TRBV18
TGTGCCAGCTCACAAAGACTAGCGAACACCGGGGAGCTGTTTTTT
CASSQRLANTGELFF
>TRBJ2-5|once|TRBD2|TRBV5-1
TGCGCCAGCAGCTTGGGGCTAGCGGGGGGCCGGGAAGAGACCCAGTACTTC
CASSLGLAGGREETQYF
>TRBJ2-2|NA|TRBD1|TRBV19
TGTGCCAGTAGTATTCGCTTGGGACAGGGGGTGACCGGGGAGCTGTTTTTT
CASSIRLGQGVTGELFF
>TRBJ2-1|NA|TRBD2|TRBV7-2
TGTGCCAGCAGCTTTGTTAGTAGCGGGACCTTTGGGAATGAGCAGTTCTTC
CASSFVSSGTFGNEQFF
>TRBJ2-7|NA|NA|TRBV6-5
TGTGCCAGCGGCAGCGCGACCTACGAGCAGTACTTC
CASGSATYEQYF
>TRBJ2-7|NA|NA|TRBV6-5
TGTGCCAGCAGTTACCTTGACAGTTCCTACGAGCAGTACTTC
CASSYLDSSYEQYF
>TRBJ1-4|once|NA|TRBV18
TGTGCCAGCTCACTCAAAACAGGGTCAACTAATGAAAAACTGTTTTTT
CASSLKTGSTNEKLFF
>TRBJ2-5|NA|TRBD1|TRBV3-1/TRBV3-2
TGTGCCAGCAGCCAGTTCTGGACAGGGAACCAAGAGACCCAGTACTTC
CASSQFWTGNQETQYF
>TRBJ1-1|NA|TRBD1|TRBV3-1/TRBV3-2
TGTGCCAGCAGCCAAGTAGGGGCGGTGACAGGGGGCACTGAAGCTTTCTTT
CASSQVGAVTGGTEAFF
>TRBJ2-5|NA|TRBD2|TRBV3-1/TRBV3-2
TGTGCCAGCAGCCAGGGGAGGGAGTACCAAGAGACCCAGTACTTC
CASSQGREYQETQYF
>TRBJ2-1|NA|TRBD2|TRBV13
TGTGCCAGCACGGGACTAGCGGGAGTCGGCGTGAATGAGCAGTTCTTC
CASTGLAGVGVNEQFF
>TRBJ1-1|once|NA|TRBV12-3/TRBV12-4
TGTGCCAGCAGTTTAGGTTATGGGCTGGGCGCTTTCTTT
CASSLGYGLGAFF
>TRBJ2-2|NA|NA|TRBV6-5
TGTGCCAGCAGTTTTACCAACATACCAGGCACCGGGGAGCTGTTTTTT
CASSFTNIPGTGELFF
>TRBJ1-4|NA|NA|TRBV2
TGTGCCAGTATTGAGGGAAGAAAACTGTTTTTT
CASIEGRKLFF